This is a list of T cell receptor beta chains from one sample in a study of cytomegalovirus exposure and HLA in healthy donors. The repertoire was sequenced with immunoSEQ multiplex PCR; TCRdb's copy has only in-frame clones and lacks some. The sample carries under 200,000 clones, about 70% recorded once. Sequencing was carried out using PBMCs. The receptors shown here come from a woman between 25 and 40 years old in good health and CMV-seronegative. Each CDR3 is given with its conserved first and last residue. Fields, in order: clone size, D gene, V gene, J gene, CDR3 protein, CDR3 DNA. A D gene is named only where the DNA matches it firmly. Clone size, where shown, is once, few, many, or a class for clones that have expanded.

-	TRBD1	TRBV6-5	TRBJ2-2	CATQTGGITGELFF	TGTGCCACCCAGACAGGGGGGATCACCGGGGAGCTGTTTTTT
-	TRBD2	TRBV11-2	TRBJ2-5	CASSQTLAGAETQYF	TGTGCCAGCAGCCAAACGTTGGCGGGAGCAGAGACCCAGTACTTC
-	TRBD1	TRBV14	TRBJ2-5	CASSQPRQGQETQYF	TGTGCCAGCAGCCAACCCAGACAGGGCCAGGAGACCCAGTACTTC
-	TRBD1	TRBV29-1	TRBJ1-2	CSASGTGANYGYTF	TGCAGCGCTAGCGGGACAGGGGCTAACTATGGCTACACCTTC
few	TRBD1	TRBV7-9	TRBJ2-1	CASSILEDRDYNEQFF	TGTGCCAGCAGCATCCTTGAGGACAGGGACTACAATGAGCAGTTCTTC
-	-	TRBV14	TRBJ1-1	CASSQNRLNTEAFF	TGTGCCAGCAGCCAAAACAGACTGAACACTGAAGCTTTCTTT
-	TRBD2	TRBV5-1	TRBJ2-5	CASSLWTSGRQTQYF	TGCGCCAGCAGCTTGTGGACTAGCGGGAGACAGACCCAGTACTTC
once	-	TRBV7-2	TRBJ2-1	CASSLVYSNAEQFF	TGTGCCAGCAGCTTAGTTTATAGTAACGCTGAGCAGTTCTTC
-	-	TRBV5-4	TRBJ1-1	CASSLRGLNTEAFF	TGTGCCAGCAGCTTAAGGGGATTGAACACTGAAGCTTTCTTT
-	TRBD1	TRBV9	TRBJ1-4	CASSVDRTGGEKLFF	TGTGCCAGCAGCGTAGATAGGACAGGGGGCGAAAAACTGTTTTTT
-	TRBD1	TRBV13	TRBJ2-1	CASSGTGVGEQFF	TGTGCCAGCAGCGGAACAGGGGTTGGTGAGCAGTTCTTC
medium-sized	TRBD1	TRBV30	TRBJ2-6	CAWSGTGVSGANVLTF	TGTGCCTGGAGTGGGACAGGGGTCTCTGGGGCCAACGTCCTGACTTTC
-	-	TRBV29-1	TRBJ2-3	CSVSQGSSTDTQYF	TGCAGCGTTTCACAGGGCTCTAGCACAGATACGCAGTATTTT
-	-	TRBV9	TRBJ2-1	CASSVVGSANEQFF	TGTGCCAGCAGCGTAGTGGGTAGCGCCAATGAGCAGTTCTTC
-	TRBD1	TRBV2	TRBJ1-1	CASSGHGTGAPRREAFF	TGTGCCAGCAGTGGGCATGGGACAGGGGCACCACGAAGGGAAGCTTTCTTT
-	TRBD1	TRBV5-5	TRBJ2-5	CASSFAGTGTRETQYF	TGTGCCAGCAGCTTTGCCGGGACAGGGACGAGGGAGACCCAGTACTTC
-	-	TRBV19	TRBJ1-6	CASSEGVNSPLHF	TGTGCCAGTAGCGAGGGGGTAAATTCACCCCTCCACTTT
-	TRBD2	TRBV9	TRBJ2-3	CASGTGGSNTQYF	TGTGCCAGCGGGACGGGGGGGTCGAATACGCAGTATTTT
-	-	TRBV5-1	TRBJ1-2	CASSLGGNGYTF	TGCGCCAGCAGCTTGGGAGGGAACGGCTACACCTTC
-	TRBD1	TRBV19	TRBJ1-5	CASSETGGDGQPQHF	TGTGCCAGTAGTGAGACAGGGGGCGATGGTCAGCCCCAGCATTTT
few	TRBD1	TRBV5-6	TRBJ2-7	CASSFFSGGVSYEQYF	TGTGCCAGCAGCTTTTTTTCAGGGGGCGTCTCCTACGAGCAGTACTTC
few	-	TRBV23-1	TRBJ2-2	CASSQTLGAADKIGELFF	TGCGCCAGCAGTCAAACTTTAGGGGCGGCTGACAAGATCGGGGAGCTGTTTTTT
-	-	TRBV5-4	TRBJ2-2	CASSLGPGGLTGELFF	TGTGCCAGCAGCTTGGGACCGGGCGGACTCACCGGGGAGCTGTTTTTT
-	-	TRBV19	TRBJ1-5	CASSIDRAEILQPQHF	TGTGCCAGTAGTATCGACCGAGCCGAAATACTACAGCCCCAGCATTTT
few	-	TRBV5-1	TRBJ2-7	CASSLVPDEQYF	TGCGCCAGCAGCTTGGTGCCGGACGAGCAGTACTTC
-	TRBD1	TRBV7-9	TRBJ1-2	CSSSLGMAGGIYGYTF	TGTTCCAGCAGCTTAGGAATGGCAGGGGGCATCTATGGCTACACCTTC
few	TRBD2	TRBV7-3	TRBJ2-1	CASSPSGGAIHEQFF	TGTGCCAGCAGCCCTAGCGGGGGGGCCATCCATGAGCAGTTCTTC
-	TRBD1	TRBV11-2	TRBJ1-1	CASSFNRFQGAIEAFF	TGTGCCAGCAGCTTTAACCGATTTCAGGGGGCGATTGAAGCTTTCTTT
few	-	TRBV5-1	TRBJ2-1	CASPRWDNYNEQFF	TGCGCCAGCCCCCGATGGGACAATTACAATGAGCAGTTCTTC
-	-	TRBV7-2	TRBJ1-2	CASSLAWQFNYGYTF	TGTGCCAGCAGCTTAGCGTGGCAGTTTAACTATGGCTACACCTTC
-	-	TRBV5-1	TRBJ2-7	CASSLAAAYLYEQYF	TGCGCCAGCAGCTTGGCCGCTGCGTACCTCTACGAGCAGTACTTC
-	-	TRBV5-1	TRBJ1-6	CASSLGQDGSPLHF	TGCGCCAGCAGCTTGGGTCAGGATGGTTCACCCCTCCACTTT
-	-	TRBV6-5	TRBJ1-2	CASSYHGAGYGYTF	TGTGCCAGCAGTTATCATGGGGCTGGTTATGGCTACACCTTC
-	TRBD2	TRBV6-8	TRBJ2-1	CASSYLRRGGINEQFF	TGTGCCAGCAGTTACTTACGGCGGGGGGGCATCAATGAGCAGTTCTTC
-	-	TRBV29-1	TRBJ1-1	CSGGRGTEAFF	TGCAGCGGTGGAAGAGGGACTGAAGCTTTCTTT
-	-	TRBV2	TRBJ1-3	CASSVGVSGNTIYF	TGTGCCAGCAGTGTTGGAGTCTCTGGAAACACCATATATTTT
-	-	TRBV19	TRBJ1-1	CASSIPGLNTEAFF	TGTGCCAGTAGTATACCCGGGTTGAACACTGAAGCTTTCTTT
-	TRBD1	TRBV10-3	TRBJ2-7	CAITRTGGF	TGTGCCATCACTCGTACAGGGGGCTTC
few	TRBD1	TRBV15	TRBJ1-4	CATSTGQNNEKLFF	TGTGCCACCAGCACGGGACAGAATAATGAAAAACTGTTTTTT
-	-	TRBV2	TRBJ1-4	CASSGVRANEKLFF	TGTGCCAGCAGTGGGGTCAGGGCAAATGAAAAACTGTTTTTT
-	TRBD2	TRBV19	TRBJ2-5	CASSMTSGGQETQYF	TGTGCCAGTAGTATGACTAGCGGGGGACAAGAGACCCAGTACTTC
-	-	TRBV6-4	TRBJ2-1	CASSDSKRNTYNEQFF	TGTGCCAGCAGTGACTCGAAGAGGAATACCTACAATGAGCAGTTCTTC
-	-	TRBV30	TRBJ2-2	CAWRPGDLTGELFF	TGTGCCTGGAGGCCCGGGGACTTGACCGGGGAGCTGTTTTTT
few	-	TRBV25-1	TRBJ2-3	CASSELADPTDTQYF	TGTGCCAGCAGTGAATTAGCGGACCCCACAGATACGCAGTATTTT
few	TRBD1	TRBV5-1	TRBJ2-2	CASSLRGLDTGELFF	TGCGCCAGCAGCTTGAGGGGGCTGGACACCGGGGAGCTGTTTTTT
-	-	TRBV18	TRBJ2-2	CASSPRQPGNTGELFF	TGTGCCAGCTCACCACGACAGCCGGGGAACACCGGGGAGCTGTTTTTT
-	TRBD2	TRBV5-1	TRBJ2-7	CASSPWYGTSGGLSYEQYF	TGCGCCAGCAGCCCATGGTACGGGACTAGCGGGGGGCTCTCCTACGAGCAGTACTTC
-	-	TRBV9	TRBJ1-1	CASSPTGFAEAFF	TGTGCCAGCAGCCCTACAGGTTTCGCCGAAGCTTTCTTT
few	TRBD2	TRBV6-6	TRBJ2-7	CASRTSGGRIEQYF	TGTGCCAGCAGAACCTCGGGGGGGCGTATCGAGCAGTACTTC
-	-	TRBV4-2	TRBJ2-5	CASSQDGTPGRAETQYF	TGTGCCAGCAGCCAAGATGGGACACCGGGAAGGGCAGAGACCCAGTACTTC
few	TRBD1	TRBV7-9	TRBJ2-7	CASSLGVQGPYEQYF	TGTGCCAGCAGCTTAGGGGTACAGGGGCCCTACGAGCAGTACTTC
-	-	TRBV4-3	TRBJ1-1	CASSQDGGGKWRMNTEAFF	TGCGCCAGCAGCCAAGATGGGGGGGGAAAATGGAGGATGAACACTGAAGCTTTCTTT
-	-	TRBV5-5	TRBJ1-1	CASSLGGGTEAFF	TGTGCCAGCAGCTTAGGGGGAGGGACTGAAGCTTTCTTT
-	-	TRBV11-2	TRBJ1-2	CASSRGAGRLGYGYTF	TGTGCCAGCAGCCGGGGGGCAGGGAGGCTAGGCTATGGCTACACCTTC